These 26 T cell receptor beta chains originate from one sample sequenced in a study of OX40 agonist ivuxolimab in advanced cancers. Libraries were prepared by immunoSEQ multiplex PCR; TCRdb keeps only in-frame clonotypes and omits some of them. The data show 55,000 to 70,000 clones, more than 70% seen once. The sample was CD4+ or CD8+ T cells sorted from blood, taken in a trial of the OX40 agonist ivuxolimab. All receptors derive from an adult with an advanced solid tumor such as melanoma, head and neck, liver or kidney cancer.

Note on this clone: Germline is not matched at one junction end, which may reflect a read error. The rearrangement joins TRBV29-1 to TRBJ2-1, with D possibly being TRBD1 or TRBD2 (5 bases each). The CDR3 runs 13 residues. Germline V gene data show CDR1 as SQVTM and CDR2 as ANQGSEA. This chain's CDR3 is CSVARGLFNGQFF. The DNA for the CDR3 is TGCAGCGTTGCCCGGGGCCTCTTTAATGGGCAGTTCTTC.

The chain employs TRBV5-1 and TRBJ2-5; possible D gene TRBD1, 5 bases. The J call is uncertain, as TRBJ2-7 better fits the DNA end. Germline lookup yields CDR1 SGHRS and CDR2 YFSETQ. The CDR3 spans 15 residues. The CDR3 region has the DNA TGCGCCAGCAGCTTACCCCAGGGTTCCCCCTACGAGCAGTACTTC. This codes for CASSLPQGSPYEQYF.

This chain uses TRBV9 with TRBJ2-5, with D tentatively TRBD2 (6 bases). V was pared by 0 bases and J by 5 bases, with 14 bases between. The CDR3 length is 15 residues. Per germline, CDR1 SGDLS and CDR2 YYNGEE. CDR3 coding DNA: TGTGCCAGCAGCGTAGGCGGGGCCCGAGGGGAGACCCAGTACTTC. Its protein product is CASSVGGARGETQYF.

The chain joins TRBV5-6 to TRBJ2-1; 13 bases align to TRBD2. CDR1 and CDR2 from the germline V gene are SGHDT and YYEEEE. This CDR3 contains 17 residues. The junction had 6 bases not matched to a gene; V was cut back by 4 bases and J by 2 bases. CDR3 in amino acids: CASSQPGLAGTYNEQFF. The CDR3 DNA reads TGTGCCAGCAGCCAGCCGGGACTAGCGGGAACCTACAATGAGCAGTTCTTC.

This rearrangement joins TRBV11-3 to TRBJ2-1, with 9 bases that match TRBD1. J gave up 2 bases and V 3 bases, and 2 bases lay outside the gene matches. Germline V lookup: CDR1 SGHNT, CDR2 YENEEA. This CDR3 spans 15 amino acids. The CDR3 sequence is CASSFRTGAYNEQFF. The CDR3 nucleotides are TGTGCCAGCAGCTTCAGGACAGGGGCCTACAATGAGCAGTTCTTC.

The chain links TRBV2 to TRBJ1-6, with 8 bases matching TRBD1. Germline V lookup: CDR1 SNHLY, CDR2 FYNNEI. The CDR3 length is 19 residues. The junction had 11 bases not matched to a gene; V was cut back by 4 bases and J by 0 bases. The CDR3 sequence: CASSVTRQGSSSYNSPLHF. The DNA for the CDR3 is TGTGCCAGCAGTGTCACCCGACAGGGGTCGAGCTCCTATAATTCACCCCTCCACTTT.

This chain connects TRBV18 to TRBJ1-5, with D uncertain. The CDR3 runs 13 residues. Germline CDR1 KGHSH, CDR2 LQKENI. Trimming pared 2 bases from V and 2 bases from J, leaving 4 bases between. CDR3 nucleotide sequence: TGTGCCAGCTCACCATCGCGCAATCAGCCCCAGCATTTT. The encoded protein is CASSPSRNQPQHF.

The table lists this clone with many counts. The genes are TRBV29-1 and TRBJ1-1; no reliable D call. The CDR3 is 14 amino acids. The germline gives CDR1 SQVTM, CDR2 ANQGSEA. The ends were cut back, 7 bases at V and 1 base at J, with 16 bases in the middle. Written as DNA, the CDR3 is TGCAGCGCTTCCGCCCCGGGCTCGAACACTGAAGCTTTCTTT. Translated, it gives CSASAPGSNTEAFF.

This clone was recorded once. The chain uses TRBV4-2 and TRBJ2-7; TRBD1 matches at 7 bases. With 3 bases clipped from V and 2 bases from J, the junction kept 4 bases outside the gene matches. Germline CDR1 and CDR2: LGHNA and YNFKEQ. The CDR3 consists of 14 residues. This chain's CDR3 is CASSQGDRAYEQYF. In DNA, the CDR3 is TGTGCCAGCAGCCAGGGAGACAGGGCCTACGAGCAGTACTTC.

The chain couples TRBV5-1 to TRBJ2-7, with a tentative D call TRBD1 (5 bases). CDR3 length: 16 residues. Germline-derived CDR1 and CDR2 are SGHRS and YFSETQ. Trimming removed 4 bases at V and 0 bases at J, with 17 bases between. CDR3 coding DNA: TGCGCCAGCAGCCGCCTGTCCACAGGTAACTCCTACGAGCAGTACTTC. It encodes CASSRLSTGNSYEQYF. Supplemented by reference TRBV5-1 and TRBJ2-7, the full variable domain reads KAGVTQTPRYLIKTRGQQVTLSCSPISGHRSVSWYQQTPGQGLQFLFEYFSETQRNKGNFPGRFSGRQFSNSRSEMNVSTLELGDSALYLCASSRLSTGNSYEQYFGPGTRLTVT.

The CDR3 region has the DNA TGTGCCAGCAGTGGACGACAGGGGGCCAAAGAGACCCAGTACTTC. Translation: CASSGRQGAKETQYF. The chain recombines TRBV25-1 with TRBJ2-5; 10 nucleotides align to TRBD1. V shed 4 bases, J shed 3 bases, and the junction held 5 bases outside the gene matches. Germline values: CDR1 MGHDK, CDR2 SYGVNS. CDR3 length: 15 residues.

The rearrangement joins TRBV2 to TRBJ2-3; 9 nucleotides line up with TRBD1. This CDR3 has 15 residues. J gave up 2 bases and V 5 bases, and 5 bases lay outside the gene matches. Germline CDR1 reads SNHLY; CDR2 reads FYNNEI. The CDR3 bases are TGTGCCAGCAGTCCGGGACAGGGCTTCACAGATACGCAGTATTTT. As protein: CASSPGQGFTDTQYF.

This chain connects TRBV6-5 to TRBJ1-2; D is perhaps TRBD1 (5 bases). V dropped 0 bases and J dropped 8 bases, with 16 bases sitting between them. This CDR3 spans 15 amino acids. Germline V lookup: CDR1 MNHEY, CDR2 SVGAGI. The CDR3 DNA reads TGTGCCAGCAGTTACTCAGGGGCTCTGGAGCGAGGCTACACCTTC. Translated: CASSYSGALERGYTF.

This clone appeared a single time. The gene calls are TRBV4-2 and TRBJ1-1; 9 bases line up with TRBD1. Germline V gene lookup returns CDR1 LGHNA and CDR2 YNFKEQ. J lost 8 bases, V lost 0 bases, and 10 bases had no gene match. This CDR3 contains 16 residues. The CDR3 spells CASSQDLGTGGQEAFF. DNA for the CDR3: TGTGCCAGCAGCCAAGATTTAGGTACAGGGGGCCAGGAAGCTTTCTTT.

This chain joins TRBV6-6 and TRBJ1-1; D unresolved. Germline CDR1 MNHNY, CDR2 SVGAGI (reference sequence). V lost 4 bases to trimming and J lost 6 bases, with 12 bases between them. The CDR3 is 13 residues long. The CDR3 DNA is TGTGCCAGCAGTTTCAATCCCGAAGCTGAAGCTTTCTTT. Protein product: CASSFNPEAEAFF.

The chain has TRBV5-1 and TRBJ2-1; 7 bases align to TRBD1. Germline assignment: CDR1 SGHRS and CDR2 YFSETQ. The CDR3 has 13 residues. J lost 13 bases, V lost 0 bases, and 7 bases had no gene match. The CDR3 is CASSLGDSLDQFF. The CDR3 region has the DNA TGCGCCAGCAGCTTGGGGGACAGTTTAGATCAGTTCTTC.

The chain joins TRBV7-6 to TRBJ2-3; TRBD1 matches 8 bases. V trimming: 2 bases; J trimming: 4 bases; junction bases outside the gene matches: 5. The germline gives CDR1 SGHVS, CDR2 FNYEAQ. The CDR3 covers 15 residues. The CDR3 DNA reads TGTGCCAGCAGCTTACAGGGGGCGAGGGCAGATACGCAGTATTTT. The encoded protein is CASSLQGARADTQYF.

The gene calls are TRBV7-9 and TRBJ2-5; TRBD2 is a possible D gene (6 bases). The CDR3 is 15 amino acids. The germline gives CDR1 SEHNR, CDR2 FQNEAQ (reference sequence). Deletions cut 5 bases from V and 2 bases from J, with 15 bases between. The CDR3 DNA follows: TGTGCCAGCAGCAAAACTAGCCCCCGACAAGAGACCCAGTACTTC. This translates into CASSKTSPRQETQYF.

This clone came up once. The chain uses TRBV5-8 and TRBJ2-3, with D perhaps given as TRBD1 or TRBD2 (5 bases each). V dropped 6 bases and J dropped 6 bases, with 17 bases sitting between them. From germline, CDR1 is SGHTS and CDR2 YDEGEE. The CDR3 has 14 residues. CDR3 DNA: TGTGCCAGCACCAAGAGGGTAGGGGACGATACGCAGTATTTT. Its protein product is CASTKRVGDDTQYF.

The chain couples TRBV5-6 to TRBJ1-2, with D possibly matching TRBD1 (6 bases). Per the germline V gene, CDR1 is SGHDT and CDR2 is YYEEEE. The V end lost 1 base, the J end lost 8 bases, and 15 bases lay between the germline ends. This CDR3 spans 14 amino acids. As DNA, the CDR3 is TGTGCCAGCAGCTTGTACCCGGGACAATACGGCTACACCTTC. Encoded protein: CASSLYPGQYGYTF.

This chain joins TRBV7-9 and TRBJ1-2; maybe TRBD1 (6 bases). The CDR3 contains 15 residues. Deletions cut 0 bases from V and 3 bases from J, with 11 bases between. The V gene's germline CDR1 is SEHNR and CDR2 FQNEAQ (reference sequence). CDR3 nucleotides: TGTGCCAGCAGCTTAGCGCTCGGGGGCGACTATGGCTACACCTTC. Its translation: CASSLALGGDYGYTF.

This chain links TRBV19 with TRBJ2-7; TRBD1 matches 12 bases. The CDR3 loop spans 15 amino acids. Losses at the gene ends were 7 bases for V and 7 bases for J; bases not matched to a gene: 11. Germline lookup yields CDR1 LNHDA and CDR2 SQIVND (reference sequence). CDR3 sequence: CASTPNRDRGQEQYF. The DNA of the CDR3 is TGTGCCAGTACTCCCAACCGGGACAGGGGGCAGGAGCAGTACTTC.

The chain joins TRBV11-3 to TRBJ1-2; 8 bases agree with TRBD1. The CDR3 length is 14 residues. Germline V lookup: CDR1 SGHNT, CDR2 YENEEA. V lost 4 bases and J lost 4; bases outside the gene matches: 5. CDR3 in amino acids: CASSSGGQSYGYTF. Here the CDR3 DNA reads TGTGCCAGCAGCTCAGGGGGCCAGAGCTATGGCTACACCTTC.

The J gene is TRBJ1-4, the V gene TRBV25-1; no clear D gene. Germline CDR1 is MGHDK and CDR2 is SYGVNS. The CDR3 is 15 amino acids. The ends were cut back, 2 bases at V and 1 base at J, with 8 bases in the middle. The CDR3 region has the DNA TGTGCCAGCAGTGAAGTCCGGGGAACTAATGAAAAACTGTTTTTT. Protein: CASSEVRGTNEKLFF.

CDR3 bases: TGTGCCAGCAGCCTCCAGGGGGCTGTGGACACTGAAGCTTTCTTT. Its translation is CASSLQGAVDTEAFF. The chain couples TRBV11-3 to TRBJ1-1; 8 bases agree with TRBD1. The V gene end was trimmed by 5 bases and the J gene end by 3 bases; junction bases not matched to a gene: 8. This CDR3 spans 15 amino acids. The V gene's germline CDR1 is SGHNT and CDR2 YENEEA.

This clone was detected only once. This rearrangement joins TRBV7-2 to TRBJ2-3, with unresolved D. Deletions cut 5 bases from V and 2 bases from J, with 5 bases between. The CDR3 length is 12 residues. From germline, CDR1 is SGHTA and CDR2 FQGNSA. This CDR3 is CASSRDTDTQYF. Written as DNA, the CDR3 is TGTGCCAGCAGCAGGGACACAGATACGCAGTATTTT.